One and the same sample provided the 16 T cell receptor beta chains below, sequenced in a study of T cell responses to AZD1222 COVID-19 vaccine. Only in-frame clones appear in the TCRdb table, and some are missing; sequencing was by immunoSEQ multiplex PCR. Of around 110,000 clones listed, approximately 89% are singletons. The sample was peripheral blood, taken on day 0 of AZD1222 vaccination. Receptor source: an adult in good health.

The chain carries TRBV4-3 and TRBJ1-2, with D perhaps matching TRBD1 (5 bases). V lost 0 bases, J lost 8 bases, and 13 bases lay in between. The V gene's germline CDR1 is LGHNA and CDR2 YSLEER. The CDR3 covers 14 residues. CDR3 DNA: TGCGCCAGCAGCCAAGATTCGCAGGGATGGGGCTACACCTTC. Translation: CASSQDSQGWGYTF.

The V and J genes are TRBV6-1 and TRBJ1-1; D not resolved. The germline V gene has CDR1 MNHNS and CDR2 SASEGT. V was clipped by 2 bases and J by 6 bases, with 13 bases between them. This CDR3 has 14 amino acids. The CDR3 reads CASSEPLPLPEAFF. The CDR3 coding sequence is TGTGCCAGCAGTGAACCTTTACCACTTCCTGAAGCTTTCTTT.

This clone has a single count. The CDR3 DNA reads TGTGCCAGCAGCTTAGCTATCCTACGCAATACTGAAGCTTTCTTT. Protein product: CASSLAILRNTEAFF. The chain has TRBV7-8 and TRBJ1-1; D uncertain. V was pared by 0 bases and J by 5 bases, with 13 bases between. Germline-derived CDR1 and CDR2 are SGHVS and FQNEAQ. The CDR3 loop spans 15 amino acids.

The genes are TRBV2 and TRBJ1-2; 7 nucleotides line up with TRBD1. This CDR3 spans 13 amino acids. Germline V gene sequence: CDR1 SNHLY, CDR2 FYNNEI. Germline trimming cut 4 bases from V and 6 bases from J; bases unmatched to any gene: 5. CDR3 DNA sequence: TGTGCCAGCAGTGGGACAGGCCCAAATGGCTACACCTTC. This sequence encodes CASSGTGPNGYTF.

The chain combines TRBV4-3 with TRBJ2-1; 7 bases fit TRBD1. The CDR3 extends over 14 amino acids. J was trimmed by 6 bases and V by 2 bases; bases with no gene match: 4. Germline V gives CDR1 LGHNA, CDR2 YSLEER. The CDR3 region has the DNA TGCGCCAGCAGCCAACAGCCAGGGGGCAATGAGCAGTTCTTC. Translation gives CASSQQPGGNEQFF.

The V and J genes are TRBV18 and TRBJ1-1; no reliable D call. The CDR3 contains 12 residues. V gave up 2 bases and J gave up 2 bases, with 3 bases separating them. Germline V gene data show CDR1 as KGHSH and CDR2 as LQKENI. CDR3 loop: CASSPKNTEAFF. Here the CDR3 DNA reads TGTGCCAGCTCACCAAAAAACACTGAAGCTTTCTTT. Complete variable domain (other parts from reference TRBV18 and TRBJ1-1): NAGVMQNPRHLVRRRGQEARLRCSPMKGHSHVYWYRQLPEEGLKFMVYLQKENIIDESGMPKERFSAEFPKEGPSILRIQQVVRGDSAAYFCASSPKNTEAFFGQGTRLTVV.

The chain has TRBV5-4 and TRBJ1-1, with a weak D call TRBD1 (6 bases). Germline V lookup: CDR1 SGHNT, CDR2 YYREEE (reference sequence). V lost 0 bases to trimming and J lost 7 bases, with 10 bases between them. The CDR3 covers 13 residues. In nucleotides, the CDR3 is TGTGCCAGCAGCTTGGGAGCAGGGGTTGAAGCTTTCTTT. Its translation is CASSLGAGVEAFF.

In nucleotides, the CDR3 is TGTGCCAGCAGTTACGGATGGAAGGGGTGGGATGACTACGAGCAGTACTTC. Protein sequence: CASSYGWKGWDDYEQYF. The chain links TRBV6-2 or TRBV6-3 to TRBJ2-7; weak D call: TRBD1 (5 bases). The CDR3 is made up of 17 amino acids. Trimming left V 2 bases short and J 3 bases short, with 20 bases between. From germline, CDR1 is MNHEY and CDR2 SVGEGT.

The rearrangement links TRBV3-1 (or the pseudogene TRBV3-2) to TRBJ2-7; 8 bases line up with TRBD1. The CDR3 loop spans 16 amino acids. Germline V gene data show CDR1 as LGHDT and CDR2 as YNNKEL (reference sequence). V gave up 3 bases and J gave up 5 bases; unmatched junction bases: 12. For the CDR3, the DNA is TGTGCCAGCAGCCAGCCCGGACAGGGTAGCGTAGACGAGCAGTACTTC. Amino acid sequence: CASSQPGQGSVDEQYF.

Written as DNA, the CDR3 is TGTGCCAGCACTTCGGGACTAACATACAATGAGCAGTTCTTC. Protein product: CASTSGLTYNEQFF. This rearrangement joins TRBV6-5 to TRBJ2-1, with TRBD2 matching 7 bases. The length of the CDR3 is 14 residues. Germline V CDR1 and CDR2: MNHEY, SVGAGI. The trim removed 7 bases at V and 4 bases at J, leaving 7 bases unmatched.

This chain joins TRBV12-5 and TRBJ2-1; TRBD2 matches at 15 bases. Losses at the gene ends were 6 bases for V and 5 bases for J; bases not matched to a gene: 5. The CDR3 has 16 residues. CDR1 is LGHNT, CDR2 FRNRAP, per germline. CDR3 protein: CASGWGLAGGNNEQFF. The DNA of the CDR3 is TGTGCTAGTGGCTGGGGACTAGCGGGGGGAAACAATGAGCAGTTCTTC.

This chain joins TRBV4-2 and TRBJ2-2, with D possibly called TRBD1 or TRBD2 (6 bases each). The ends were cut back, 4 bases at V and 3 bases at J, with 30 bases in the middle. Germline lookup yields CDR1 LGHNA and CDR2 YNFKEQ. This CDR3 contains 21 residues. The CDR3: CASSRVGLLVSGAQDTGELFF. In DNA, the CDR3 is TGTGCCAGCAGCCGCGTCGGGTTGTTAGTTTCGGGGGCGCAGGACACCGGGGAGCTGTTTTTT.

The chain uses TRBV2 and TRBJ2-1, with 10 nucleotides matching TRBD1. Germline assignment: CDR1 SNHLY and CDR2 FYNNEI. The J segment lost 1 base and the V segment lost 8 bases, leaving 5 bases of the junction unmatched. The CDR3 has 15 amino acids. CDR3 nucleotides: TGTGCCAGCCTTAGGGGACAGGGGTCCTACAATGAGCAGTTCTTC. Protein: CASLRGQGSYNEQFF.

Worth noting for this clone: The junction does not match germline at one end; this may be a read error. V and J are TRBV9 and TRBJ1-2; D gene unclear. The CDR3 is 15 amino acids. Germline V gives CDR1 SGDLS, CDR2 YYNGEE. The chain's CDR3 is CASSDNPLRTEFPHF. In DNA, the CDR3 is TGTGCCAGCAGCGATAACCCACTAAGGACGGAGTTTCCCCACTTC.

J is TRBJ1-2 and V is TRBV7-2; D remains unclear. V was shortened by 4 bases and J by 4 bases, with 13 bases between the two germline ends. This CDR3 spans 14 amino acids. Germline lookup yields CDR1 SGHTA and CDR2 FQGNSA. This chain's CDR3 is CASSSQTGSYGYTF. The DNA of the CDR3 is TGTGCCAGCAGCTCGCAGACGGGGTCCTATGGCTACACCTTC.

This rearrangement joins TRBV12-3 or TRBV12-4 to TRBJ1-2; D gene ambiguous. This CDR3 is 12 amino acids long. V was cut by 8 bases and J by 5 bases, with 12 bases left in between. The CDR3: CASARGSYGYTF. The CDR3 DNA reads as TGTGCCAGCGCCCGGGGAAGTTATGGCTACACCTTC.